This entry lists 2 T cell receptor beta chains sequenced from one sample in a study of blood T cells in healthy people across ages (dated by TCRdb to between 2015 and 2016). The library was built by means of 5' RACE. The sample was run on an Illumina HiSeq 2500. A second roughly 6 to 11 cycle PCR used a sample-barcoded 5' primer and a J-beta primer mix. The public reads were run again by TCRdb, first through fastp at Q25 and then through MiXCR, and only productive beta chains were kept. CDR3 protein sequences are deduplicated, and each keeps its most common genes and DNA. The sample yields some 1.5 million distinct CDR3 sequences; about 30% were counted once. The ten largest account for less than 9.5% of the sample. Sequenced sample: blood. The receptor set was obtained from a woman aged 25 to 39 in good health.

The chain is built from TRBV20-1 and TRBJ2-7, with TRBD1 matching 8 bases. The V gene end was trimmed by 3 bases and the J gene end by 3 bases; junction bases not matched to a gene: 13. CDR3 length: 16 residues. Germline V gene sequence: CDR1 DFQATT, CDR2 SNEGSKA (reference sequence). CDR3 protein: CSASGLPGTGRYEQYF. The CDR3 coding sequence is TGCAGTGCTAGCGGACTCCCCGGGACAGGCCGCTACGAGCAGTACTTC.

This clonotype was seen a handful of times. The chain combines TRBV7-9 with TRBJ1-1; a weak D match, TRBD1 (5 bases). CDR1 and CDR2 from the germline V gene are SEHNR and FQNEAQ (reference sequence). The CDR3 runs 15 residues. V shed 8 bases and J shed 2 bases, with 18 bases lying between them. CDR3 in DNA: TGTGCCAGCGTCCCGGGACGGTCGTTAAACACTGAAGCTTTCTTT. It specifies CASVPGRSLNTEAFF. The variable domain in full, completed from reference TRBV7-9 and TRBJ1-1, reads DTGVSQNPRHKITKRGQNVTFRCDPISEHNRLYWYRQTLGQGPEFLTYFQNEAQLEKSRLLSDRFSAERPKGSFSTLEIQRTEQGDSAMYLCASVPGRSLNTEAFFGQGTRLTVV.